Below, one T cell receptor beta chain is given with its context. There is no known antigen for this receptor. No base qualities exist here, and no much larger clone lies one base off it. Library preparation employed RACE. Sequenced using a NextSeq 500. Library preparation attached unique molecular identifiers to individual cDNA molecules for quantitative, reproducible TCR counting. Turning to the authors' computational methods: A median of around 100,000 TCRs per sample was observed, with a range of about 20,000 to 690,600. V, J and CDR3 annotation of the TCR reads was performed with the Decombinator software suite. To make PS versus PT1 abundance plots, every sample was subsampled to the same number of TCRs (28,000). TCRs were defined as expanded if absent before sensitization and observed at least eight times at the 2-week time point. Clones were called with MiXCR by TCRdb after fastp trimmed the public reads at Q25, and only in-frame beta chains were retained. Each record represents a unique CDR3 protein, reported with the most common genes and DNA among its rows. The V and J calls and clone size come from TCRdb's table, not from the authors' own analysis. Here the sample has some 90,000 distinct CDR3 sequences; about 10% occur a single time. The ten largest clones represent 2.5% to 3% of the sample.

These data belong to a study of human T cells and chemical hapten exposure (dated by TCRdb to about 2021). Study-level background: Libraries were pooled for sequencing, and variation in per-sample TCR yields was attributed mainly to small differences in library volumes within the pool. In alopecia patients, the study followed how the peripheral blood TCR repertoire changed in vivo over primary and secondary sensitization to diphenylcyclopropenone (DPC), a hapten. From each blood RNA sample, both TCR alpha and TCR beta chains were sequenced.

The time point label, as the study defines it: healthy volunteer bleed at 2 weeks. Total RNA was isolated from unfractionated whole blood collected in Tempus Blood RNA tubes. Five healthy volunteers served as TCR sequencing controls and were bled at day 0, 2 weeks and 6 weeks. Results the study describes overall, beyond this receptor: No change with DPC sensitization was found in the number of TCRs above 1 in 1000 frequency, and no evidence of global repertoire structure alterations was found. Repeated subsampling changed both the strength of the expansion versus patch-test correlation and the threshold at which that correlation became significant.

This receptor was identified in a female donor in good health. Some clones in this sample may be carry-over from other donors' samples. The sample taken for sequencing was whole blood.

The CDR3: CASSAPIRRGQTGELFF. The DNA sequence is as follows: TGTGCCAGCAGCGCCCCGATACGCAGGGGGCAGACCGGGGAGCTGTTTTTT. The sequence joins TRBV9 to TRBJ2-2, with 8 bases matching TRBD1. For this chain, trimming is 3 bases at the V end and 5 bases at the J end, and the number of junction bases without a gene match is 12. Reading from cysteine to phenylalanine, the CDR3 counts 17 amino acids. The read is trimmed to its CDR3 DNA, 51 bases read in frame from base 1. The germline V gene specifies SGDLS as CDR1 and YYNGEE as CDR2.